This TCR beta chain was found in a study of technical replicates of blood from several donors (dated by TCRdb to about 2017). On this clone itself: Its antigen is not yet known. There are no base qualities to consult, and no much larger clone falls within one base.

Libraries were prepared through the immunoSEQ multiplex PCR assay. As stored in TCRdb, this immuneACCESS dataset retains in-frame rearrangements with V and J assigned. A fraction of the clones does not appear; measured against another copy, unresolved V genes explain less than half of the discrepancy, and the remainder lacks a known reason. The table for this sample lists 60,000 to 90,000 clones; nearly 98% of them were counted only once. 0.29% of the sample goes to the ten largest clones. V is pared back by 1 base and J by 5 bases, with 12 bases lying between the germline termini. The CDR3 spans 14 residues, from the cysteine through the phenylalanine. CDR3 DNA only is kept here, 42 bases in frame from base 1. The germline V gene supplies CDR1 SGHTA and CDR2 FQGNSA.

The receptor was isolated from a human donor in good health. The sample consisted of T cells isolated from PBMCs. This chain is built from TRBV7-2 and TRBJ2-7; no confident D gene assignment can be made. The CDR3 region reads CASSLVSTTHEQYF. The nucleotide sequence reads TGTGCCAGCAGCTTAGTCTCGACAACTCACGAGCAGTACTTC.